Below are 9 T cell receptor beta chains sequenced from a single sample in a study of blood T cells in healthy people across ages. Next came a second PCR, run for about 7 to 11 cycles, which used a sample-barcoded 5' primer along with a J-beta primer mix. TCRdb reprocessed the 5' RACE reads with MiXCR, giving one entry per CDR3 protein. This table holds some 890,000 distinct CDR3 sequences, 25% to 35% found once. The sample was also linked to a second study, of T cells of mothers and their children.

The specimen sequenced was blood. The receptors originated from a woman between 40 and 50 years old in good health.

The chain employs TRBV12-3 or TRBV12-4 and TRBJ1-5; TRBD1 is a possible D gene (6 bases). Trimming removed 5 bases at V and 5 bases at J, with 22 bases between. The CDR3 runs to 17 residues. The CDR3 sequence: CASSLAGAEGGDQPQHF. In nucleotides, the CDR3 is TGTGCCAGCAGTCTTGCAGGGGCAGAAGGAGGGGATCAGCCCCAGCATTTT.

The genes are TRBV6-2 or TRBV6-3 and TRBJ2-7; a weak D match, TRBD2 (5 bases). V lost 6 bases to trimming and J lost 0 bases, with 12 bases between them. The CDR3 length is 14 residues. Germline CDR1 is MNHEY and CDR2 is SVGEGT. CDR3 sequence: CASSLTIYSYEQYF. The CDR3 DNA reads as TGTGCCAGCAGCCTGACTATTTACTCCTACGAGCAGTACTTC.

This clonotype was observed at least ten times. The chain combines TRBV21-1 with TRBJ2-6; the D call TRBD1 from the table was never checked on the DNA. TRBV21-1 is tagged as a pseudogene. The CDR3 extends over 16 amino acids. CDR3: CASHIPGSSGANVLTF. The CDR3, as DNA: TGTGCCAGTCATATACCCGGGAGCTCTGGGGCCAACGTCCTGACTTTC.

The rearrangement uses TRBV7-3 and TRBJ2-3; 8 bases are a match to TRBD1. Germline CDR1 is SGHTA and CDR2 is FQGTGA. V shed 4 bases, J shed 4 bases, and the junction held 4 bases outside the gene matches. The CDR3 loop spans 14 amino acids. The DNA of the CDR3 is TGTGCCAGCAGCTCAAAACAGGGGGCAGATACGCAGTATTTT. Amino acid sequence: CASSSKQGADTQYF.

This clonotype was seen a few times. The chain links TRBV7-9 to TRBJ2-7; 7 positions agree with TRBD1. This CDR3 comprises 12 residues. Germline CDR1 and CDR2: SEHNR and FQNEAQ (reference sequence). J lost 6 bases, V lost 4 bases, and 3 bases had no gene match. For the CDR3, the DNA is TGTGCCAGCAGCTCGACAGGGCGCGAGCAGTACTTC. It is translated as CASSSTGREQYF. Full variable domain (outside the CDR3, taken from reference TRBV7-9 and TRBJ2-7): DTGVSQNPRHKITKRGQNVTFRCDPISEHNRLYWYRQTLGQGPEFLTYFQNEAQLEKSRLLSDRFSAERPKGSFSTLEIQRTEQGDSAMYLCASSSTGREQYFGPGTRLTVT.

The sample holds a few counts of this clonotype. The chain links TRBV12-3 or TRBV12-4 to TRBJ1-2, with D perhaps TRBD1 (6 bases). CDR3 length: 15 residues. V was clipped by 2 bases and J by 3 bases, with 13 bases between them. CDR3 loop: CASSLNGGRHYGYTF. CDR3 sequence (DNA): TGTGCCAGCAGTTTAAATGGGGGGCGTCACTATGGCTACACCTTC.

The chain links TRBV7-2 to TRBJ2-1; 8 positions agree with TRBD1. V shed 4 bases, J shed 4 bases, and the junction held 6 bases outside the gene matches. Germline V gene data show CDR1 as SGHTA and CDR2 as FQGNSA. The CDR3 totals 15 residues. The CDR3 nucleotides read TGTGCCAGCAGCTCCGCCGGGACAGGATACAATGAGCAGTTCTTC. This translates into CASSSAGTGYNEQFF.

This clonotype was counted at least ten times. V gene TRBV2 combines with J gene TRBJ1-5; unclear D gene. Germline values: CDR1 SNHLY, CDR2 FYNNEI. Trimming shortened V by 6 bases and J by 0 bases, and 9 bases separated the two germline ends. The CDR3 covers 14 residues. The CDR3 nucleotides read TGTGCCAGCAGGCCAACATATAGCAATCAGCCCCAGCATTTT. Translated, it gives CASRPTYSNQPQHF.

This clonotype turned up a few times. In DNA form, the CDR3 reads TGTGCCAGCAGTCTCCGGGACAGGGGCGTTTACGAGCAGTACTTC. This codes for CASSLRDRGVYEQYF. The gene calls are TRBV12-3 or TRBV12-4 and TRBJ2-5; 10 positions agree with TRBD1. The DNA end favors TRBJ2-7, so the J call may be wrong. The CDR3 length is 15 residues.